A single sample gave rise to the 28 T cell receptor beta chains below, sequenced in a study of glioma-infiltrating T cells. The iRepertoire nested amplicon-rescue multiplex PCR amplified TCR alpha and beta CDR3s from RNA. MiXCR was run by TCRdb on the multiplex PCR reads, yielding one entry per CDR3 protein. The table lists a few hundred thousand distinct CDR3 sequences, more than 35% of them singletons. Sequences were obtained from glioma tissue, nonneoplastic brain tissue, or PBMCs (not recorded which). The origin of the receptors is a human donor with low-grade glioma or glioblastoma, undergoing nonglioma brain surgery, or in good health (not recorded which).

This clonotype was detected a few times. The chain is built from TRBV5-1 and TRBJ2-1, with TRBD1 identical over 9 bases. With V trimmed by 1 base and J by 4 bases, 3 bases remained unmatched. This CDR3 spans 15 amino acids. Germline V gene lookup returns CDR1 SGHRS and CDR2 YFSETQ. The CDR3 loop reads CASSLSGTGYNEQFF. The CDR3 DNA follows: TGCGCCAGCAGCTTGTCCGGGACAGGGTACAATGAGCAGTTCTTC.

The genes are TRBV7-2 and TRBJ1-5, with 7 bases aligning to TRBD1. The V segment lost 2 bases and the J segment 4 bases; nucleotides outside the gene matches: 5. The germline V gene has CDR1 SGHTA and CDR2 FQGNSA. The CDR3 covers 15 residues. CDR3 DNA sequence: TGTGCCAGCAGCTTACAGACAGGGCGAAATCAGCCCCAGCATTTT. It is translated as CASSLQTGRNQPQHF.

This clonotype was observed many times. This chain connects TRBV27 to TRBJ2-7; TRBD1 or TRBD2 may be the D gene (5 bases each). CDR3 size: 15 residues. CDR1 MNHEY and CDR2 SMNVEV come from the germline V gene (reference sequence). The ends were cut back, 5 bases at V and 6 bases at J, with 20 bases in the middle. The CDR3 loop is CASSPVGGVNSEQYF. In DNA form, the CDR3 reads TGTGCCAGCAGTCCCGTTGGGGGAGTCAATAGCGAGCAGTACTTC.

This clonotype was counted ten times or more. The chain uses TRBV6-5 and TRBJ1-5, with 8 bases matching TRBD1. J was trimmed by 5 bases and V by 0 bases; bases with no gene match: 0. The CDR3 extends over 14 amino acids. Looked up from germline, CDR1 is MNHEY and CDR2 is SVGAGI. The DNA of the CDR3 is TGTGCCAGCAGTTACTCGACAGGGGATCAGCCCCAGCATTTT. Residues: CASSYSTGDQPQHF.

The genes are TRBV7-6 and TRBJ2-5; D may be TRBD2 (5 bases). The ends were cut back, 6 bases at V and 4 bases at J, with 15 bases in the middle. CDR1 is SGHVS, CDR2 FNYEAQ, per germline. This CDR3 region has 14 residues. CDR3 amino acids: CASSKSGSGETQYF. In DNA form, the CDR3 reads TGTGCCAGCAGTAAAAGTGGGAGCGGAGAGACCCAGTACTTC.

This clonotype was counted ten times or more. The V call is TRBV6-2 or TRBV6-3, the J call TRBJ2-1; 7 bases are shared with TRBD2. V shed 9 bases, J shed 0 bases, and the junction held 5 bases outside the gene matches. This CDR3 has 14 residues. Per germline, CDR1 MNHEY and CDR2 SVGEGT. CDR3 DNA sequence: TGTGCCAGTCTGCGGGAGAGCTCCTACAATGAGCAGTTCTTC. Translation gives CASLRESSYNEQFF.

About this clonotype: This clone may be a read error of a much larger clone one base away. This chain joins TRBV27 and TRBJ2-7; TRBD1 matches at 9 bases. V lost 3 bases and J lost 2; bases outside the gene matches: 5. This CDR3 spans 15 amino acids. The V gene's germline CDR1 is MNHEY and CDR2 SMNVEV (reference sequence). The chain's CDR3 is CASSFLRTGAYEQYF. The CDR3, as DNA: TGTGCCAGCAGTTTCCTTCGGACAGGGGCCTACGAGCAGTACTTC.

The sample holds a few counts of this clonotype. The chain employs TRBV4-1 and TRBJ2-7; D tentatively reads TRBD1 or TRBD2 (6 bases each). V lost 4 bases and J 2 bases, leaving 18 bases between the germline ends. This CDR3 is built from 16 residues. The germline V gene has CDR1 MGHRA and CDR2 YSYEKL. The CDR3 here is CASSPHGGGMTYEQYF. CDR3 nucleotides: TGCGCCAGCAGCCCACACGGGGGCGGGATGACCTACGAGCAGTACTTC.

With respect to this clonotype: This may arise from a read error, as a much more abundant clone is one base away. J is TRBJ2-3 and V is TRBV7-2, with unresolved D. Between the trimmed V and J ends, which lost 6 bases and 4 bases, there was a span of 20 bases. The CDR3 sequence is 16 residues long. In germline, CDR1 is SGHTA, CDR2 FQGNSA. The CDR3 sequence: CASSSVPEPVADTQYF. The CDR3 DNA follows: TGTGCCAGCAGTTCAGTTCCGGAACCAGTGGCAGATACGCAGTATTTT.

On this clonotype: The junction shows a germline mismatch at one end, possibly a read error. The V call is TRBV20-1, the J call TRBJ1-1; D gene ambiguous. This CDR3 has 12 residues. CDR1 DFQATT and CDR2 SNEGSKA come from the germline V gene (reference sequence). In DNA form, the CDR3 reads TGCGGTGCCCTTCGGGCCGCCACTGAAGCTTTCTTT. This encodes CGALRAATEAFF.

The chain is built from TRBV4-2 and TRBJ2-1; unclear D gene. The CDR3 has 13 amino acids. V was shortened by 1 base and J by 6 bases, with 7 bases between the two germline ends. The V gene's germline CDR1 is LGHNA and CDR2 YNFKEQ. CDR3 nucleotide sequence: TGTGCCAGCAGCCAAGGGACCATCAATGAGCAGTTCTTC. It specifies CASSQGTINEQFF.

The gene calls are TRBV28 and TRBJ2-3; D perhaps matches TRBD2 (8 bases). Looked up from germline, CDR1 is MDHEN and CDR2 is SYDVKM. The CDR3 covers 16 residues. V lost 2 bases to trimming and J lost 6 bases, with 18 bases between them. The CDR3 spells CASSLAGGLQGDTQYF. For the CDR3, the DNA is TGTGCCAGCAGTTTAGCGGGAGGCCTACAGGGGGATACGCAGTATTTT.

Details on this clonotype: A much more abundant neighbour one base away suggests this may be a read error. DNA for the CDR3: TGTGCCACCGACGACCGGGACCGACGCACAGATACGAAGTATTTT. It yields the protein CATDDRDRRTDTKYF. The J gene is TRBJ2-3, the V gene TRBV6-6; D may match TRBD1 or TRBD2 (5 bases each). From germline, CDR1 is MNHNY and CDR2 SVGAGI (reference sequence). CDR3 size: 15 residues.

The genes are TRBV27 and TRBJ2-5; the D gene could be TRBD1 or TRBD2 (5 bases each). In germline, CDR1 is MNHEY, CDR2 SMNVEV (reference sequence). The CDR3 is 17 amino acids. V lost 1 base to trimming and J lost 11 bases, with 26 bases between them. The CDR3 loop reads CASSLLAGPRGPREQYF. The CDR3, as DNA: TGTGCCAGCAGTTTATTGGCCGGGCCGAGGGGCCCTCGAGAGCAGTACTTC.

The V call is TRBV11-2, the J call TRBJ2-5, with D perhaps TRBD1 (6 bases). The germline V gene encodes CDR1 SGHAT and CDR2 FQNNGV. This CDR3 has 14 amino acids. Between the trimmed V and J ends, which lost 4 bases and 4 bases, there was a span of 13 bases. Here the CDR3 DNA reads TGTGCCAGCAGCTCTCAGGGGAAAAGAGAGACCCAGTACTTC. Amino acid sequence: CASSSQGKRETQYF.

As concerns this clonotype: Possible read error: a much larger clone is one base away. The gene calls are TRBV28 and TRBJ2-3; 10 nucleotides align to TRBD2. The CDR3 totals 14 residues. CDR1 and CDR2 from the germline V gene are MDHEN and SYDVKM. The DNA of the CDR3 is TGTGTCATCGAACTAGCGGGGTTCACAGATACGCAGTATTTT. Translated, it gives CVIELAGFTDTQYF.

This clonotype appeared a few times. The chain joins TRBV11-2 to TRBJ1-1; perhaps TRBD1 as D (6 bases). This CDR3 has 17 residues. Germline V gene data show CDR1 as SGHAT and CDR2 as FQNNGV. Trimming removed 7 bases at V and 1 base at J, with 22 bases between. The CDR3 DNA reads as TGTGCCAGCACCATCATAACTAGGGGGGATTGGAACACTGAAGCTTTCTTT. As protein: CASTIITRGDWNTEAFF.

The gene calls are TRBV7-9 and TRBJ1-1; possible D gene TRBD1, 6 bases. The CDR3 consists of 15 residues. Trimming pared 5 bases from V and 4 bases from J, leaving 17 bases between. The germline gives CDR1 SEHNR, CDR2 FQNEAQ (reference sequence). The CDR3 coding sequence is TGTGCCAGCAGCCCCCGGGGGGGGGCTGGCACTGAAGCTTTCTTT. Protein product: CASSPRGGAGTEAFF.

The sample holds a few counts of this clonotype. The chain links TRBV11-1 to TRBJ2-2; tentative D call: TRBD2 (6 bases). V lost 2 bases and J lost 5, with 15 bases in between. Germline V gives CDR1 SGHAT, CDR2 FQDESV (reference sequence). This CDR3 spans 16 amino acids. CDR3 bases: TGTGCCAGCAGCTTAATATCTGCCGGAGGGACCGGGGAGCTGTTTTTT. It is translated as CASSLISAGGTGELFF.

This clonotype came up a few times. The V gene is TRBV10-3, the J gene TRBJ2-1; the D gene is possibly TRBD2 (5 bases). Germline V gene lookup returns CDR1 ENHRY and CDR2 SYGVKD. V was pared by 2 bases and J by 9 bases, with 20 bases between. CDR3 length: 16 amino acids. This chain's CDR3 is CAISEPTFWRRGEQFF. The DNA of the CDR3 is TGTGCCATCAGTGAGCCCACGTTCTGGCGACGGGGTGAGCAGTTCTTC.

Concerning this clonotype: This clone may be a read error of a much larger clone one base away. J is TRBJ2-1 and V is TRBV10-3; D is possibly TRBD1 (5 bases). CDR1 is ENHRY and CDR2 is SYGVKD in the germline V gene. The CDR3 length is 15 residues. CDR3 coding DNA: TGTGCCAGCAGTGATAGCTGGGGCCCCTACAATGAGCAGTTCTTC. Protein sequence: CASSDSWGPYNEQFF.

Many counts were recorded for this clonotype. This chain joins TRBV6-2 or TRBV6-3 and TRBJ2-3; D tentatively fits TRBD1 or TRBD2 (5 bases each). CDR3 size: 11 residues. The germline V gene has CDR1 MNHEY and CDR2 SVGEGT. Trimming removed 6 bases at V and 8 bases at J, with 9 bases between. The CDR3 is CASSAGTTQYF. The CDR3 DNA follows: TGTGCCAGCAGCGCCGGGACTACGCAGTATTTT.

V and J are TRBV29-1 and TRBJ1-4; D not certain. The V and J ends lost 0 bases and 5 bases respectively, with 13 bases between them. The CDR3 extends over 15 amino acids. In germline, CDR1 is SQVTM, CDR2 ANQGSEA. CDR3 in amino acids: CSVEDRQEKNEKLFF. The CDR3, as DNA: TGCAGCGTTGAAGATCGGCAGGAAAAAAATGAAAAACTGTTTTTT.

The J gene is TRBJ2-2, the V gene TRBV7-9; possible D gene TRBD1, 6 bases. CDR3 length: 15 amino acids. CDR1 and CDR2 from the germline V gene are SEHNR and FQNEAQ (reference sequence). Trimming took off 5 bases at V and 4 bases at J, with 14 bases between the two ends. CDR3 bases: TGTGCCAGCAGCCCGCAGAGGGGGACCACCGGGGAGCTGTTTTTT. This sequence encodes CASSPQRGTTGELFF.

The gene calls are TRBV20-1 and TRBJ1-2, with 8 bases identical to TRBD1. V lost 0 bases to trimming and J lost 2 bases; unmatched junction nucleotides: 8. From germline, CDR1 is DFQATT and CDR2 SNEGSKA (reference sequence). This CDR3 spans 16 amino acids. The CDR3 is CSARDSRTGHNYGYTF. CDR3 in DNA: TGCAGTGCTAGAGATAGCCGGACAGGGCACAACTATGGCTACACCTTC.

Details on this clonotype: No conserved phenylalanine or tryptophan ends this CDR3, so it is likely a read error. CDR3 nucleotide sequence: TGTGCCAGCACAGCATTTTCGAATACTGAAGCTTTCTCT. Residues: CASTAFSNTEAFS. This sequence joins TRBV2 and TRBJ1-1, with D unclear. CDR3 size: 13 residues. V lost 7 bases and J 5 bases, leaving 14 bases between the germline ends. CDR1 and CDR2 from the germline V gene are SNHLY and FYNNEI.

The chain recombines TRBV3-1 with TRBJ1-2; TRBD1 aligns across 8 bases. From germline, CDR1 is LGHDT and CDR2 YNNKEL (reference sequence). The CDR3 is made up of 14 amino acids. V trimming: 4 bases; J trimming: 6 bases; junction bases outside the gene matches: 7. The CDR3 bases are TGTGCCAGCAGCCCCGACAGGGGTGTCGATGGCTACACCTTC. Residues: CASSPDRGVDGYTF.

This clonotype came up a few times. This sequence joins TRBV7-7 and TRBJ2-7; D may be TRBD1 or TRBD2 (6 bases each). This CDR3 has 14 residues. V gave up 5 bases and J gave up 5 bases, with 16 bases separating them. Germline CDR1 and CDR2: SSHAT and FNYEAQ (reference sequence). The CDR3 loop reads CASSLGGGAHEQYF. In nucleotides, the CDR3 is TGTGCCAGCAGCCTAGGAGGGGGTGCCCACGAGCAGTACTTC.